These T cell receptor beta chains were read from a single sample in a study of Ad26.COV2.S vaccination and SARS-CoV-2 variants. Sequencing was performed with immunoSEQ multiplex PCR; in TCRdb, only in-frame clones are kept and a portion is missing. The sample records fewer than 500,000 clones, 90% being singletons. The specimen comprised peripheral blood, sampled in a trial of Ad26.COV2.S vaccine versus placebo. Source of these receptors: a person between 18 and 60 years old who received the Ad26.COV2.S COVID-19 vaccine or a placebo. Each CDR3 is given with its conserved first and last residue. The D gene is left open where the match is weak. Where a row states a size, it is once, few, many or the class of an expanded clone; other rows omit it.

-	TRBV18	TRBJ2-1	few	TGTGCCAGCTCACCAATAGGCAGTGCTAGGGATGAGCAGTTCTTC	CASSPIGSARDEQFF
-	TRBV19	TRBJ2-3	once	TGTGCCAGTAGTATAGCAGGCAGGAGCACAGATACGCAGTATTTT	CASSIAGRSTDTQYF
TRBD1	TRBV7-2	TRBJ2-5	-	TGTGCCAGCAGCTCCTTTGGACAGGGGGAAAGTCTCAAAGAGACCCAGTACTTC	CASSSFGQGESLKETQYF
TRBD1	TRBV28	TRBJ2-3	-	TGTGCCAGCAGTTTATGGGGACAGGGGACCACAGATACGCAGTATTTT	CASSLWGQGTTDTQYF
TRBD1	TRBV5-1	TRBJ2-2	-	TGCGCCAGCAGCTCGAACAGGGGGCTGAACACCGGGGAGCTGTTTTTT	CASSSNRGLNTGELFF
-	TRBV3-1/TRBV3-2	TRBJ1-2	-	TGTGCCAGCAGCTACAGACGAACCTATGGCTACACCTTC	CASSYRRTYGYTF
-	TRBV21-1	TRBJ2-7	once	TGTGCCAGCAGCAAAGGGGACAGAGGATACGAGCAGTACTTC	CASSKGDRGYEQYF
-	TRBV28	TRBJ2-5	-	TGTGCCAGCAGTTTAAGGGAGACGTTGGAGACCCAGTACTTC	CASSLRETLETQYF
-	TRBV7-2	TRBJ2-7	-	TGTGCCAGCAGCTTAGTATCCGGGATCGACGAGCAGTACTTC	CASSLVSGIDEQYF
-	TRBV5-1	TRBJ1-1	-	TGCGCCAGCAGCTTAAGACTCCAGGATGAAGCTTTCTTT	CASSLRLQDEAFF
TRBD1	TRBV7-9	TRBJ1-5	-	TGTGCCAGCAGTCGTACAGGGGGTGGCAATCAGCCCCAGCATTTT	CASSRTGGGNQPQHF
-	TRBV4-3	TRBJ2-5	-	TGCGCCAGCAGCCAAGATCCCGGAGGAGGAGCGGGGACCCAGTACTTC	CASSQDPGGGAGTQYF
-	TRBV6-5	TRBJ1-2	-	TGTGCCAGCAGGCAGGTGTGGGACTATGGCTACACCTTC	CASRQVWDYGYTF
-	TRBV3-1/TRBV3-2	TRBJ2-7	-	TGTGCCAGCAGCCAAGGTACCTACGAGCAGTACTTC	CASSQGTYEQYF
-	TRBV6-2/TRBV6-3	TRBJ2-5	-	TGTGCCAGCAGTTACTCCCAGGGGACCCCACAAGAGACCCAGTACTTC	CASSYSQGTPQETQYF